Included here is one TCR beta chain sequence, with context. Its antigen has not been determined. One base away there is no much larger clone; base qualities are not given. The sample comes from a study of identical twins' blood T cells (dated by TCRdb to the early 2010s). For the wider study: The roughly twelve libraries, six for the alpha chain and six for the beta chain, yielded 50 million or so Illumina reads in total. Using next-generation sequencing, the study compared the TCR alpha and beta chain repertoires of three pairs of monozygous twins to assess how genetics influences repertoire formation. The paper's findings and limits, for the study overall: How many CDR3 clonotypes two donors shared depended mainly on the product of their cloneset sizes, and the twins did not clearly stray from this trend. The proposed role of the TCRalpha J segment in MHC recognition during thymic selection was stated to require validation by independent studies. V gene usage, even among non-selected out-of-frame TCRbeta clonotypes, was reported to be markedly more similar within twin pairs than between unrelated donors. Looking at the most abundant TCRbeta clonotypes, every donor had more CDR3 sequences in common with her twin than with unrelated donors. Because the twins were raised together, environmental influences could not be ruled out as an explanation for the similarity between twins.

Trimming takes 10 bases from V and 2 bases from J, and the germline ends sit 15 bases apart. CDR1 and CDR2, per the germline V gene, are ENHRY and SYGVKD. Measured from the cysteine to the phenylalanine, the CDR3 is 13 residues long. Left in the record is the CDR3 DNA by itself, 39 bases read in frame from the first base. The library was obtained by 5' RACE. Sequencing instrument: Illumina Genome Analyzer IIx. The RNA-based TCR cDNA libraries were made using a previously described protocol that was modified in several ways. Sample-specific barcodes were introduced on both ends of each TCR cDNA library during cDNA synthesis and amplification to prevent cross-contamination. Per the authors' processing: Between about 90,000 and nearly 550,000 clonotypes were identified per individual, with roughly 2 to 3.6 million CDR3-containing reads per library. After reads with improper barcode index combinations were thrown out, a cloneset for each library was built using the MiTCR software. While assembling CDR3 clonotypes, MiTCR corrected PCR and sequencing errors and either filtered or rescued low-quality reads. Artificial out-of-frame clonotypes were mapped to in-frame sequences, with one indel allowed in the CDR3, and then removed. V and J gene usage similarity between donors was measured as Jensen-Shannon divergence divided by mean entropy. TCRdb itself trimmed the public reads at Q25 with fastp, ran MiXCR and retained productive beta chains. Rows with a matching CDR3 protein are joined into one entry that keeps the most common DNA and genes. In this record, the V and J calls reflect TCRdb's handling and not the investigators' own analysis. This sample holds hundreds of thousands of distinct CDR3 sequences; approximately 30% were observed only once. Clones ranked in the top ten supply about 6% of the sample.

The donors were six healthy women who made up three monozygous twin pairs. All three twin pairs had been reared together and were thought likely to have met the same infectious agents and vaccines. RNA was isolated from peripheral blood mononuclear cells and used to prepare TCR cDNA libraries. The sequence was collected from a woman aged 18-50 years in good health. Sequenced: PBMCs. The chain is assembled from TRBV10-3 and TRBJ2-7; the D segment is perhaps TRBD1 or TRBD2, each sharing 5 matched bases. The DNA sequence follows: TGTGCCACCCGTGGGGGAAATACCTACGAGCAGTACTTC. It translates to CATRGGNTYEQYF.